This T cell receptor beta chain stems from a study of control samples from healthy donors and cancer patients. Data came from immunoSEQ multiplex PCR; TCRdb stores just in-frame clones and leaves some out. The sample carries 130,000 or so clones, roughly 89% recorded once. CDR1 and CDR2 from the germline V gene are ENHRY and SYGVKD. This CDR3 region has 12 residues. Trimming shortened V by 3 bases and J by 6 bases, and 5 bases separated the two germline ends. The chain combines TRBV10-3 with TRBJ2-2, with unresolved D. Sequenced: blood. The clonotype originates from a man aged 18 to 30 in good health. The CDR3 spells CAISEPPGELFF. In nucleotides, the CDR3 is TGTGCCATCAGTGAACCCCCCGGGGAGCTGTTTTTT.